This T cell receptor beta chain emerged from a study of blood T cell repertoires in COVID-19. Study as a whole: The United States, Italy and Spain were the sources of the acute and convalescent COVID-19 samples. Sources were T cells, B-cell-depleted T cells, or PBMCs; the material itself was cDNA or gDNA.

In the original processing: Using reference gene primer amplification, nucleated cell counts were estimated. The method was immunoSEQ multiplex PCR; TCRdb's version includes in-frame clones alone and lacks a portion of them. D and trimming were read from the DNA, whereas the V and J calls and clone size are those reported in that table. This table has about 46,000 clones, roughly 88% appearing once. Sequencing used peripheral blood. This sequence originates from a human donor with active COVID-19. The donor label of this sample is uncertain.

This CDR3 reads CASGSGVSTDTQYF. The CDR3 DNA is TGTGCCAGCGGGTCAGGGGTTAGCACAGATACGCAGTATTTT. The V gene is TRBV7-9, the J gene TRBJ2-3, with D maybe TRBD1 (6 bases). Trimming removed 8 bases at V and 0 bases at J, with 12 bases between. Germline-derived CDR1 and CDR2 are SEHNR and FQNEAQ (reference sequence). The CDR3 runs to 14 residues.